The 21 T cell receptor beta chains in this list originate from one sample, sequenced in a study of T cell responses to AZD1222 COVID-19 vaccine. Profiling relied on immunoSEQ multiplex PCR, and the TCRdb table lists in-frame clones only, not all of them. The table includes about 84,000 clones, roughly 88% detected once. This material consisted of peripheral blood, taken 28 days after the second AZD1222 dose. These receptors were collected from an adult who received the AZD1222 COVID-19 vaccine.

The V call is TRBV5-1, the J call TRBJ2-7, with 7 bases identical to TRBD1. CDR3 size: 14 residues. From germline, CDR1 is SGHRS and CDR2 YFSETQ. The J segment lost 3 bases and the V segment lost 3 bases, leaving 6 bases of the junction unmatched. DNA of the CDR3: TGCGCCAGCAGCTCGATCACAGGGGACTACGAGCAGTACTTC. Amino acids: CASSSITGDYEQYF.

The chain is built from TRBV3-1 (or the pseudogene TRBV3-2) and TRBJ2-7, with D possibly being TRBD1 (5 bases). The germline gives CDR1 LGHDT, CDR2 YNNKEL (reference sequence). The CDR3 contains 15 residues. The ends were cut back, 2 bases at V and 0 bases at J, with 11 bases in the middle. In DNA form, the CDR3 reads TGTGCCAGCAGCCAACCCACGGACAACTCCTACGAGCAGTACTTC. Amino acid sequence: CASSQPTDNSYEQYF.

The chain is built from TRBV6-5 and TRBJ1-6; D is unclear. V lost 7 bases to trimming and J lost 8 bases, with 15 bases between them. Per germline, CDR1 MNHEY and CDR2 SVGAGI. The CDR3 runs to 14 residues. CDR3 sequence (DNA): TGTGCCAGCACCAAGGAAGTCTTGCATTCACCCCTCCACTTT. Protein product: CASTKEVLHSPLHF.

The CDR3 is CASSRDSLNSNQPQHF. Here the CDR3 DNA reads TGTGCCAGCAGTAGGGACAGTCTCAATAGCAATCAGCCCCAGCATTTT. This chain joins TRBV6-6 and TRBJ1-5; 7 bases fit TRBD1. The CDR3 spans 16 residues. The germline CDR1 and CDR2 sequences are MNHNY and SVGAGI (reference sequence). V dropped 5 bases and J dropped 0; count of bases not matched to a gene: 7.

The table lists this clone with a count of one. V and J are TRBV5-6 and TRBJ1-5, with 10 bases aligning to TRBD1. The ends lost 2 bases at V and 6 bases at J; junction bases unmatched: 2. This CDR3 region has 14 residues. Germline V gene lookup returns CDR1 SGHDT and CDR2 YYEEEE. CDR3 protein: CASSLRDRGQPQHF. The CDR3 DNA reads as TGTGCCAGCAGCTTACGGGACAGGGGTCAGCCCCAGCATTTT.

This sequence joins TRBV12-3 or TRBV12-4 and TRBJ1-1, with D maybe TRBD1 (6 bases). With 3 bases removed from V and 7 bases from J, the gap between germline ends came to 12 bases. This CDR3 has 13 residues. The CDR3 is CASSLKQGLEAFF. CDR3 sequence (DNA): TGTGCCAGCAGTTTGAAACAGGGCCTTGAAGCTTTCTTT.

The genes are TRBV7-6 and TRBJ1-1; TRBD1 matches at 9 bases. Germline lookup yields CDR1 SGHVS and CDR2 FNYEAQ. Unmatched junction bases numbered 6, after V lost 5 bases and J lost 8 bases. The CDR3 extends over 13 amino acids. The CDR3 sequence is CASSARQGEEAFF. DNA of the CDR3: TGTGCCAGCAGCGCCCGACAGGGGGAAGAAGCTTTCTTT. Variable domain in full (rest from reference TRBV7-6 and TRBJ1-1): GAGVSQSPRYKVTKRGQDVALRCDPISGHVSLYWYRQALGQGPEFLTYFNYEAQQDKSGLPNDRFSAERPEGSISTLTIQRTEQRDSAMYRCASSARQGEEAFFGQGTRLTVV.

This clone showed up just once. This sequence joins TRBV3-1 (or the pseudogene TRBV3-2) and TRBJ2-1; D is undetermined. From germline, CDR1 is LGHDT and CDR2 YNNKEL (reference sequence). The ends were cut back, 0 bases at V and 12 bases at J, with 12 bases in the middle. There are 13 residues in the CDR3. The DNA of the CDR3 is TGTGCCAGCAGCCAAGATCTTTTCGGGCGGCAGTTCTTC. Translation gives CASSQDLFGRQFF.

The rearrangement links TRBV6-6 to TRBJ2-3, with 11 bases that match TRBD2. This CDR3 has 15 amino acids. Germline assignment: CDR1 MNHNY and CDR2 SVGAGI (reference sequence). V trimming: 5 bases; J trimming: 6 bases; junction bases outside the gene matches: 7. CDR3 in DNA: TGTGCCAGCAGTCCCACTAGCGGGGGAGGGGATACGCAGTATTTT. Its translation is CASSPTSGGGDTQYF.

This sequence joins TRBV11-2 and TRBJ1-1, with a possible D match to TRBD1 (5 bases). Trimming removed 4 bases at V and 12 bases at J, with 24 bases between. The CDR3 loop spans 15 amino acids. The germline V gene has CDR1 SGHAT and CDR2 FQNNGV. The CDR3, as DNA: TGTGCCAGCAGCTCGGCCCACAGGTCTTTATCATCCACTTTCTTT. It translates to CASSSAHRSLSSTFF.

The chain uses TRBV19 and TRBJ1-4; D is uncertain. The CDR3 loop spans 12 amino acids. Trimming shortened V by 4 bases and J by 12 bases, and 12 bases separated the two germline ends. The germline CDR1 and CDR2 sequences are LNHDA and SQIVND (reference sequence). The CDR3 protein is CASSKSSRELFF. The CDR3, as DNA: TGTGCCAGTAGTAAATCTTCACGGGAACTGTTTTTT.

V usage is TRBV7-2 and J usage is TRBJ1-1, with 7 positions matching TRBD1. This CDR3 spans 15 amino acids. In germline, CDR1 is SGHTA, CDR2 FQGNSA. Germline trimming cut 4 bases from V and 5 bases from J; bases unmatched to any gene: 10. The CDR3 DNA reads TGTGCCAGCAGCTCAGACCACAGGGGTGGTACTGAAGCTTTCTTT. Amino acids: CASSSDHRGGTEAFF. Together with reference TRBV7-2 and TRBJ1-1, the CDR3 gives the full variable domain: GAGVSQSPSNKVTEKGKDVELRCDPISGHTALYWYRQSLGQGLEFLIYFQGNSAPDKSGLPSDRFSAERTGGSVSTLTIQRTQQEDSAVYLCASSSDHRGGTEAFFGQGTRLTVV.

This clone has just one count. V gene TRBV19 combines with J gene TRBJ1-1, with D perhaps TRBD1 (6 bases). The CDR3 is 13 amino acids. V gave up 8 bases and J gave up 1 base, with 11 bases separating them. The germline V gene encodes CDR1 LNHDA and CDR2 SQIVND (reference sequence). CDR3 nucleotide sequence: TGTGCCAGTGGGGTGACAGGGAACACTGAAGCTTTCTTT. This codes for CASGVTGNTEAFF.

The rearrangement uses TRBV2 and TRBJ1-5, with TRBD1 matching 9 bases. V lost 2 bases, J lost 7 bases, and 9 bases stayed unmatched. Germline V lookup: CDR1 SNHLY, CDR2 FYNNEI. The CDR3 has 16 amino acids. The CDR3 protein is CASSESRDRVRQPQHF. The DNA for the CDR3 is TGTGCCAGCAGTGAATCTCGGGACAGGGTTCGCCAGCCCCAGCATTTT.

The chain links TRBV6-5 to TRBJ1-2; the match to TRBD1 covers 7 bases. This CDR3 comprises 14 residues. The V gene end was trimmed by 6 bases and the J gene end by 6 bases; junction bases not matched to a gene: 10. Germline V lookup: CDR1 MNHEY, CDR2 SVGAGI. The CDR3 nucleotides read TGTGCCAGCAGGGCACCATTCACAGGGGATGGCTACACCTTC. Its translation is CASRAPFTGDGYTF.

The V and J genes are TRBV5-1 and TRBJ1-2; no clear D gene. This CDR3 spans 13 amino acids. Germline CDR1 reads SGHRS; CDR2 reads YFSETQ. Trimming stripped 0 bases from V and 7 bases from J, with 10 bases between. The CDR3 loop reads CASSLVAVIGYTF. As DNA, the CDR3 is TGCGCCAGCAGCTTGGTCGCGGTAATTGGCTACACCTTC.

The gene calls are TRBV29-1 and TRBJ2-5; TRBD1 might be the D (6 bases). This CDR3 has 13 amino acids. Germline lookup yields CDR1 SQVTM and CDR2 ANQGSEA. The V end lost 1 base, the J end lost 7 bases, and 13 bases lay between the germline ends. In DNA form, the CDR3 reads TGCAGCGTTGAAGTGCTTCAAGGGGGGACCCAGTACTTC. It yields the protein CSVEVLQGGTQYF.

The chain recombines TRBV24-1 with TRBJ1-2, with D possibly being TRBD1 (5 bases). Germline assignment: CDR1 KGHDR and CDR2 SFDVKD. The CDR3 runs 13 residues. The V and J ends lost 4 bases and 2 bases respectively, with 7 bases between them. DNA for the CDR3: TGTGCCACCAGTGAACGGGACAACTATGGCTACACCTTC. Its protein is CATSERDNYGYTF.

To note about this clone: An end of the junction does not agree with germline; a read error may underlie this. The V and J genes are TRBV18 and TRBJ1-3, with D possibly TRBD1 on 6 matching bases. Per the germline V gene, CDR1 is KGHSH and CDR2 is LQKENI. The CDR3 totals 12 residues. The CDR3 DNA sequence: TGTGCCAGCTCAACACCGGGACATCCCATATATTTT. This gives the protein CASSTPGHPIYF.

The V and J genes are TRBV15 and TRBJ2-7; D gene unclear. Germline lookup yields CDR1 LNHNV and CDR2 YYDKDF (reference sequence). The V gene lost 4 bases and the J gene lost 1 base, with 8 bases spanning the gap. The CDR3 is 13 residues long. The CDR3 nucleotides read TGTGCCACCAGCACCTTTTTATCCTACGAGCAGTACTTC. This encodes CATSTFLSYEQYF.

V is TRBV7-6 and J is TRBJ1-2, with D possibly matching TRBD1 (5 bases). The CDR3 length is 13 residues. Germline lookup yields CDR1 SGHVS and CDR2 FNYEAQ. V was cut by 3 bases and J by 7 bases, with 12 bases left in between. The CDR3 here is CASSLGRESGYTF. CDR3 nucleotides: TGTGCCAGCAGCTTGGGCAGGGAGAGTGGCTACACCTTC.